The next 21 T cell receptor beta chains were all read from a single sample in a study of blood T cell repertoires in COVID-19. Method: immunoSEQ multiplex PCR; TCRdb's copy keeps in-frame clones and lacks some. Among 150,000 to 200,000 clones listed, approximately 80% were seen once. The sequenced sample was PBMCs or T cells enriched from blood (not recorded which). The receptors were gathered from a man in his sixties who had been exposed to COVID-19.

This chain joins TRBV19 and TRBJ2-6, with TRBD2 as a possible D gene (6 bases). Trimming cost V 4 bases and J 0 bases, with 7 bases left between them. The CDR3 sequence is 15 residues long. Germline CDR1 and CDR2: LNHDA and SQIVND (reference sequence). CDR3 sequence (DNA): TGTGCCAGTAGTACGGGGGTCTCTGGGGCCAACGTCCTGACTTTC. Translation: CASSTGVSGANVLTF.

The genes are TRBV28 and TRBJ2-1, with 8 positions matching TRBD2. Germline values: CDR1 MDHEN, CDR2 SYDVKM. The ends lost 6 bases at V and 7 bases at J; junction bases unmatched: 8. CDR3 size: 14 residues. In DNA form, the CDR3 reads TGTGCCAGCAGACCCGGACTAGCAGGGAATGAGCAGTTCTTC. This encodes CASRPGLAGNEQFF.

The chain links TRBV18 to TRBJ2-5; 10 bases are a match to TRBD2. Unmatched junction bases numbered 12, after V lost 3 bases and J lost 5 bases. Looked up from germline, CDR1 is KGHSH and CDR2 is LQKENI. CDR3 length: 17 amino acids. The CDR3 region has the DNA TGTGCCAGCTCACCGGGAAGCGGGAGGGCCGATTGGGAGACCCAGTACTTC. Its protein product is CASSPGSGRADWETQYF. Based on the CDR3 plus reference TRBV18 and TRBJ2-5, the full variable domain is NAGVMQNPRHLVRRRGQEARLRCSPMKGHSHVYWYRQLPEEGLKFMVYLQKENIIDESGMPKERFSAEFPKEGPSILRIQQVVRGDSAAYFCASSPGSGRADWETQYFGPGTRLLVL.

Here the CDR3 reads CSVAGVTLAEQYF. The DNA of the CDR3 is TGCAGCGTTGCGGGAGTAACGTTGGCCGAGCAGTACTTC. The rearrangement uses TRBV29-1 and TRBJ2-7; D may be TRBD2 (6 bases). Trimming pared 4 bases from V and 6 bases from J, leaving 16 bases between. CDR3 length equals 13 residues. Per germline, CDR1 SQVTM and CDR2 ANQGSEA.

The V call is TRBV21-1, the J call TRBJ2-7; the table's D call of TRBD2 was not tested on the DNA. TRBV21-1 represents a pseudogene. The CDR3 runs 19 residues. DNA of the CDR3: TGTGCCAGCAGTCTAGAGGAGGGATTCGTGAAAAAGCCTCCCTACGAGCAGTACTTC. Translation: CASSLEEGFVKKPPYEQYF.

The CDR3 DNA sequence: TGTGCCAGCAGCGTCCGGTTATCGGGAGGGCTGCATACGCAGTATTTT. It translates to CASSVRLSGGLHTQYF. The chain is built from TRBV9 and TRBJ2-3, with 8 bases fitting TRBD2. The V gene's germline CDR1 is SGDLS and CDR2 YYNGEE. The CDR3 is 16 residues long. Unmatched junction bases numbered 12, after V lost 2 bases and J lost 7 bases.

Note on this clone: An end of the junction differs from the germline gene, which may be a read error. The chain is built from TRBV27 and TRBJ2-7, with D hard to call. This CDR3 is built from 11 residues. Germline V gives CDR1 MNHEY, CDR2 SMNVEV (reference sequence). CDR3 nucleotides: TGTGTCAGCAGTTCTGCCGGCGAGCAGTACTTC. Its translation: CVSSSAGEQYF.

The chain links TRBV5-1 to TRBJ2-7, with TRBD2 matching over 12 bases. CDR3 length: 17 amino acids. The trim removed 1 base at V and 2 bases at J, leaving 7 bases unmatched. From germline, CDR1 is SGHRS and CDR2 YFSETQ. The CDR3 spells CASSLTSGRPKTYEQYF. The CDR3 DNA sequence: TGCGCCAGCAGCTTGACTAGCGGGAGGCCCAAGACCTACGAGCAGTACTTC.

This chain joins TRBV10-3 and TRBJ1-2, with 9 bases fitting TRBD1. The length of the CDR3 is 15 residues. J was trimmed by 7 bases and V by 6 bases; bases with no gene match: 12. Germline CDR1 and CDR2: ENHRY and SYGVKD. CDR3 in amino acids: CAIRPDGTGKSGYTF. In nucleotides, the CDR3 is TGTGCCATCAGGCCCGACGGGACAGGGAAGAGTGGCTACACCTTC.

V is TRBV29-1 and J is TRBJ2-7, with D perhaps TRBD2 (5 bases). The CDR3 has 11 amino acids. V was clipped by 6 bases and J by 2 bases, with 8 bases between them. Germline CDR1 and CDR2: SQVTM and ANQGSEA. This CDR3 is CSVAAAYEQYF. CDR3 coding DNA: TGCAGCGTAGCGGCAGCCTACGAGCAGTACTTC.

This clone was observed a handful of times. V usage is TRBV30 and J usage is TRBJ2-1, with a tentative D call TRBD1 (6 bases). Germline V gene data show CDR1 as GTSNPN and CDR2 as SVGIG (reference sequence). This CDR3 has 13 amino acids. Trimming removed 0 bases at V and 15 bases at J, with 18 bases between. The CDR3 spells CAWSVRGQGHWFF. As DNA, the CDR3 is TGTGCCTGGAGTGTACGAGGGCAGGGGCATTGGTTCTTC.

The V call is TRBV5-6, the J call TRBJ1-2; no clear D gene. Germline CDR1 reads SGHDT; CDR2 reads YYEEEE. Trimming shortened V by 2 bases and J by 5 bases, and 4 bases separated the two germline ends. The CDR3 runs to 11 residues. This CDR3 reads CASSFSYGYTF. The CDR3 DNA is TGTGCCAGCAGCTTTTCATATGGCTACACCTTC. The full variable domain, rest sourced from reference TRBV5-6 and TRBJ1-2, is DAGVTQSPTHLIKTRGQQVTLRCSPKSGHDTVSWYQQALGQGPQFIFQYYEEEERQRGNFPDRFSGHQFPNYSSELNVNALLLGDSALYLCASSFSYGYTFGSGTRLTVV.

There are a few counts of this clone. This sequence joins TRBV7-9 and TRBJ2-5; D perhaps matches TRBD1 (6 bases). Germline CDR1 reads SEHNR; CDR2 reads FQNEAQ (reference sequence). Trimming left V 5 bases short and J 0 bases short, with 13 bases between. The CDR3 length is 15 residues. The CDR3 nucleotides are TGTGCCAGCAGCCTAGGACAGACGTACCAAGAGACCCAGTACTTC. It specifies CASSLGQTYQETQYF.

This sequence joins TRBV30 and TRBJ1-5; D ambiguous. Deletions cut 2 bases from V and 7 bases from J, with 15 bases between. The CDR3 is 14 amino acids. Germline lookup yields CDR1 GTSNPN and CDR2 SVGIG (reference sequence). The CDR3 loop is CAWSIAGFGQPQHF. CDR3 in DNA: TGTGCCTGGAGTATAGCGGGTTTTGGGCAGCCCCAGCATTTT.

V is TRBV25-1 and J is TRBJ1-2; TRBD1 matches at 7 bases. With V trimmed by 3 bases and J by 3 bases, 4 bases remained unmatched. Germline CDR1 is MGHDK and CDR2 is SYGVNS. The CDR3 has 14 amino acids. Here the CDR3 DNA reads TGTGCCAGCAGTGACCCGGGACAGCACTATGGCTACACCTTC. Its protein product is CASSDPGQHYGYTF.

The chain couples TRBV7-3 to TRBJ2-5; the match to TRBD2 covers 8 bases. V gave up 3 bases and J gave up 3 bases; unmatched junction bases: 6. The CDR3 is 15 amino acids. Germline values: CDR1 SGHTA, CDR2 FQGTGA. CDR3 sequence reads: CASSFGAGVKETQYF. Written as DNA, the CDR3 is TGTGCCAGCAGCTTCGGAGCGGGAGTAAAAGAGACCCAGTACTTC.

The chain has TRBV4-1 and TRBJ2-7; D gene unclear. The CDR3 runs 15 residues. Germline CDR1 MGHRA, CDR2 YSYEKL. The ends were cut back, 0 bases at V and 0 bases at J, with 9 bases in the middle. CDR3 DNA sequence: TGCGCCAGCAGCCAAGATGGTTACAGCTCCTACGAGCAGTACTTC. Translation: CASSQDGYSSYEQYF.

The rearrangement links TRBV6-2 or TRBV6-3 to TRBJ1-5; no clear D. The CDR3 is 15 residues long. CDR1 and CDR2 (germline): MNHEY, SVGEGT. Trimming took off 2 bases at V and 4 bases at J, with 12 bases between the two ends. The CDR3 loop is CASSYVGPGNQPQHF. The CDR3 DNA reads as TGTGCCAGCAGTTACGTCGGTCCAGGTAATCAGCCCCAGCATTTT.

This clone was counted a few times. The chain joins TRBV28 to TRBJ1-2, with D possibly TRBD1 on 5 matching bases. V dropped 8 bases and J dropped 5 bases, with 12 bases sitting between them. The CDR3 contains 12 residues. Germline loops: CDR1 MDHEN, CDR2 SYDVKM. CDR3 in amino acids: CASVRTPYGYTF. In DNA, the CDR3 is TGTGCCAGCGTCCGGACACCGTATGGCTACACCTTC.

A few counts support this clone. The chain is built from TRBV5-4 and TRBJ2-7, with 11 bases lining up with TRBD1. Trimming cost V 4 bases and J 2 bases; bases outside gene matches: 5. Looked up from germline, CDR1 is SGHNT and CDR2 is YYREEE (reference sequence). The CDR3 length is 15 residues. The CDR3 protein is CASSLPGQGAYEQYF. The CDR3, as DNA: TGTGCCAGCAGCCTACCGGGACAGGGGGCCTACGAGCAGTACTTC.

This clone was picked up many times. The CDR3: CASRDRGNSPLHF. The CDR3 region has the DNA TGCGCCAGCCGGGACAGAGGAAATTCACCCCTCCACTTT. The J gene is TRBJ1-6, the V gene TRBV4-1; 7 bases match TRBD1. The CDR3 is made up of 13 amino acids. J gave up 7 bases and V 8 bases, and 5 bases lay outside the gene matches. Germline-derived CDR1 and CDR2 are MGHRA and YSYEKL.